Reported below is one T cell receptor beta chain. No antigen is known for it. This specimen comes from a study of cytomegalovirus exposure and HLA in healthy donors. Regarding the study as a whole: Reports showed the classifier diagnosing cytomegalovirus status with high specificity and sensitivity.

This CDR3 spans 15 amino acids. CDR1 and CDR2 from the germline V gene are SGDLS and YYNGEE. Trimming removed 0 bases from V and 0 bases from J, with 9 bases in between. The PCR employed 60 Vbeta primers together with 13 Jbeta primers. Method: immunoSEQ multiplex PCR; TCRdb's copy keeps in-frame clones and lacks some. The sample lists about 95,000 clones, more than 60% occurring once. The sequenced sample was PBMCs. This TCR came from a man in his late teens or twenties in good health and CMV-seropositive. This chain links TRBV9 with TRBJ2-5; TRBD2 is a possible D gene (5 bases). CDR3: CASSVDGGHQETQYF. DNA of the CDR3: TGTGCCAGCAGCGTAGACGGAGGCCACCAAGAGACCCAGTACTTC.